This T cell receptor (beta chain) came from a study of metastatic and nonmetastatic thyroid tumors. General study results and limits: The study reportedly found significantly higher TCR beta diversity in malignant thyroid tumors than benign nodules, in blood and tumor.

TCRdb called clones again from the PCR reads with MiXCR. Of about 35,000 clones in the sample, around 20% are singletons; the top ten hold 18%. Thyroid surgery took place with no prior treatment in any patient. This CDR3 spans 13 amino acids. From germline, CDR1 is SGHNT and CDR2 YENEEA. V was pared by 1 base and J by 5 bases, with 6 bases between. This clone was seen many times. Its antigen is as yet unknown. The chain has TRBV11-3 and TRBJ2-1; D unresolved. The sequence was collected from a female donor with papillary thyroid cancer or a benign thyroid nodule (not recorded which). Some clones in this sample may be carry-over from other donors' samples. Sequences were obtained from blood. CDR3 nucleotides: TGTGCCAGCAGCTTAGGAGCAAACAATGAGCAGTTCTTC. It yields the protein CASSLGANNEQFF.